This TCR beta chain was profiled in a study of low-dose radiotherapy and immunotherapy resistance in tumors. Looking at the study overall: The drug cyclophosphamide was given into a vein at 200 mg/m2 every two weeks, one day before radiation and immunotherapy. Starting cycle 1 day 1, oral aspirin 300 mg was given daily for four cycles.

Time point given: after trial treatment. Sample treatment: LDRT plus nivolumab, ipilimumab, low-dose cyclophosphamide and aspirin (RACIN trial). All eligible patients presented with advanced solid tumors that contained no tumor-infiltrating lymphocytes. TRAV- and TRBV-specific primers were used for first-strand cDNA, which covered alpha and beta chains. Over about 19 PCR cycles, TCRs were amplified from a constant-region primer and V-primer adapter. One entry per CDR3 protein results from TCRdb running MiXCR on the reads. The table records about 58,000 distinct CDR3 sequences, about 23% of them present only once. Germline V lookup: CDR1 MNHEY, CDR2 SMNVEV (reference sequence). Trimming took off 6 bases at V and 3 bases at J, with 14 bases between the two ends. The CDR3 has 14 residues. This clonotype was seen a handful of times.

This clonotype was sampled from a male donor with prostate cancer. This specimen was PBMCs, taken after low-dose radiotherapy plus immunotherapy. The chain joins TRBV27 to TRBJ1-2; D ambiguous. DNA of the CDR3: TGTGCCAGCAGGCCCAGGACGGTTTACTATGGCTACACCTTC. Translation gives CASRPRTVYYGYTF.